The source of this T cell receptor beta chain is a study of blood T cell repertoires in COVID-19 (dated by TCRdb to 2018 to 2021). At the level of the whole study: The collaborator samples originated in the United States, Italy and Spain and spanned the acute and convalescent phases of COVID-19. The prospective study material was composed of cDNA or gDNA derived from T cells, B-cell-depleted T cells, or PBMCs. Subjects who had been exposed to COVID-19, were actively infected with it, or had recovered from it provided the deeply sampled blood TCRbeta repertoires that made up the dataset. The repertoires were released in a freely available public database meant as a resource for research on the immune response to SARS-CoV-2. The samples were drawn from the first 160 participants of the ongoing ImmuneRACE study and from some 1,300 subjects provided by 6 global collaborators. The sample metadata nearly always contained a de-identified subject ID, COVID-19 status, age in years and sex. Where HLA class I and class II types were available, the types were taken from metadata supplied by the sample provider, not from assay-based typing.

As encoded in the germline V gene (reference sequence), CDR1 is SGHNT while CDR2 is YYREEE. Germline trimming amounts to 7 bases on V and 4 bases on J, with 9 as the count of junction bases outside the gene matches. The CDR3 runs 14 residues from the cysteine to the phenylalanine. Only the CDR3 DNA stays, 42 bases, in frame from base 1. General study outcomes and caveats: Clinical and demographic metadata were provided uncurated, with the amount varying by source and participant.

In regard to this clone: The target of this receptor is not known. No much larger clone exists at a distance of one base, and base qualities are not known.

TCRbeta CDR3 regions were amplified from genomic DNA using the immunoSEQ Assay, a bias-controlled multiplex PCR. Processing in the source paper ran as follows. Within the assay, amplification of reference gene primers was used to estimate how many nucleated cells each sample contained. Sequence reads were collapsed and filtered to measure the absolute abundance of every unique TCRbeta CDR3 rearrangement. For each sample, productive Simpson clonality was calculated as the square root of Simpson's diversity index over productive rearrangements. TCRdb took over this immuneACCESS table, retaining in-frame rearrangements with V and J assigned. Such tables are incomplete; in checked studies, under half of the missing clones stem from an unresolved V gene, and the remainder is unexplained. Clonal size and the V and J genes are those of that table, whereas D and trimming came from the DNA. This sample is represented by under 250,000 clones; around 83% of them were singletons. Approximately 1.8% of the sample goes to the ten largest clones.

Samples from volunteer blood donors who had recovered from COVID-19 were contributed by a second Seattle source. Each collaborating institution followed its own protocols to collect whole blood in K2EDTA tubes. For TCRbeta analysis, collaborators shipped samples as frozen whole blood, isolated PBMCs, or DNA extracted from either of those sample types. The TCR originated in a young man who had recovered from COVID-19. Sequenced: peripheral blood. The chain was built from TRBV5-4 and TRBJ2-7; TRBD1 lines up with 9 middle nucleotides. The nucleotide sequence reads TGTGCCAGCCACAGACAGGGGGTGGTGTACGAGCAGTACTTC. This encodes CASHRQGVVYEQYF.